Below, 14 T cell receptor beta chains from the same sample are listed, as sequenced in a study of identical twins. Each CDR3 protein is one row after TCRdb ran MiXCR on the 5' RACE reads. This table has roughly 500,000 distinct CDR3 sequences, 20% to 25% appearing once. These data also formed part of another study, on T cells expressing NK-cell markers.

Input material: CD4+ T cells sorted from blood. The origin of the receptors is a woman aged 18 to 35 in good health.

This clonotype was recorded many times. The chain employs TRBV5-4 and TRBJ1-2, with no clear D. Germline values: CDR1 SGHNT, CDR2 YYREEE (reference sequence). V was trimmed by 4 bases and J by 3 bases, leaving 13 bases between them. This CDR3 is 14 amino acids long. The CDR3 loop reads CASSRTDGDYGYTF. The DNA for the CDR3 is TGTGCCAGCAGCAGAACGGACGGGGACTATGGCTACACCTTC.

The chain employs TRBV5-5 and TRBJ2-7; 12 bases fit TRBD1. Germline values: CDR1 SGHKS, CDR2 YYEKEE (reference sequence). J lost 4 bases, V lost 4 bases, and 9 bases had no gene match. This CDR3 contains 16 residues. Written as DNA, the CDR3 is TGTGCCAGCAGCCCGGCGGGGGGACAGGGGGCTTACGAGCAGTACTTC. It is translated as CASSPAGGQGAYEQYF. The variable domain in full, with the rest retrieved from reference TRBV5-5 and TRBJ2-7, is DAGVTQSPTHLIKTRGQQVTLRCSPISGHKSVSWYQQVLGQGPQFIFQYYEKEERGRGNFPDRFSARQFPNYSSELNVNALLLGDSALYLCASSPAGGQGAYEQYFGPGTRLTVT.

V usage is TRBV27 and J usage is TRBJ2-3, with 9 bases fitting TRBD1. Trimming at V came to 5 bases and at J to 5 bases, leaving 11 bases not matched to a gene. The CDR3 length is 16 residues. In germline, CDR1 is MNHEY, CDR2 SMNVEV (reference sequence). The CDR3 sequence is CASSRLGTGYGDTQYF. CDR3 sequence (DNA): TGTGCCAGCAGTCGCCTGGGGACAGGGTATGGAGATACGCAGTATTTT.

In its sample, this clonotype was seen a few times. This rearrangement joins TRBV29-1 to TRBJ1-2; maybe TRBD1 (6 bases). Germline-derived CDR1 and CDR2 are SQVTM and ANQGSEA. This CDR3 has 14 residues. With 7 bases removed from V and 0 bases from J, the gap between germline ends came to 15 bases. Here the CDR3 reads CSAARQASNYGYTF. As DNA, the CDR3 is TGCAGCGCCGCTAGACAGGCTTCTAACTATGGCTACACCTTC. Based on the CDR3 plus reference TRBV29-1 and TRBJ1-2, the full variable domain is SAVISQKPSRDICQRGTSLTIQCQVDSQVTMMFWYRQQPGQSLTLIATANQGSEATYESGFVIDKFPISRPNLTFSTLTVSNMSPEDSSIYLCSAARQASNYGYTFGSGTRLTVV.

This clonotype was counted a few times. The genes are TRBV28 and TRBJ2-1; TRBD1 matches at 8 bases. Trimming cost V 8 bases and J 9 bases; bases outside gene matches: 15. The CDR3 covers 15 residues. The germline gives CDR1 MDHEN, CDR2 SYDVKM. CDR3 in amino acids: CASYLTGVPAGEQFF. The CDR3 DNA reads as TGTGCCAGCTATTTGACAGGGGTCCCTGCGGGTGAGCAGTTCTTC.

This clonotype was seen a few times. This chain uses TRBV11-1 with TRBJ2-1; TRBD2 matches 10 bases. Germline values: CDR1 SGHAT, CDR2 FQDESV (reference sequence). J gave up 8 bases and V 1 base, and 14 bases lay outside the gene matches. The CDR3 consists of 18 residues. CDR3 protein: CASSLVPRTSGLKYEQFF. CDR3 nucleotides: TGTGCCAGCAGCTTAGTCCCCCGGACTAGCGGCCTAAAGTATGAGCAGTTCTTC.

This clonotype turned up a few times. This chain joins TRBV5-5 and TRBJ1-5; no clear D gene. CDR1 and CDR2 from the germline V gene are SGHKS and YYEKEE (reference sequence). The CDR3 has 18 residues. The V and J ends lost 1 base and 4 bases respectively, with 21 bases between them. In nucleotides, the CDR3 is TGTGCCAGCAGCTTGACCGATAGCCTCCCCGGGAGAAATCAGCCCCAGCATTTT. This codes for CASSLTDSLPGRNQPQHF.

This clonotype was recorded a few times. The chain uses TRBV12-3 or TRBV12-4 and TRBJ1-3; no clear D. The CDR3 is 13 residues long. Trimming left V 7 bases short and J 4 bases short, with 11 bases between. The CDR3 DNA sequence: TGTGCCAGCATCTTGCGGGAGGGAAACACCATATATTTT. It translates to CASILREGNTIYF.

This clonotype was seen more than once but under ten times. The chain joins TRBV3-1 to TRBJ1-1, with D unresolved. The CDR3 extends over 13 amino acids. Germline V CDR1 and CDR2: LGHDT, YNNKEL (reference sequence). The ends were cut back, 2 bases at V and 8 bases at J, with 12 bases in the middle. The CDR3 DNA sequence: TGTGCCAGCAGCCAATCTTTGGGCTCCGAAGCTTTCTTT. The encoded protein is CASSQSLGSEAFF.

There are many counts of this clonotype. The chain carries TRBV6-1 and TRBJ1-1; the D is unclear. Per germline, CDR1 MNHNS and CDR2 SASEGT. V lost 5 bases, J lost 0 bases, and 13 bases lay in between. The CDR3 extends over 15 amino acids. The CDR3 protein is CASSLRPPLNTEAFF. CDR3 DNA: TGTGCCAGCAGTCTCAGGCCCCCCCTGAACACTGAAGCTTTCTTT.

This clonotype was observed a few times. In nucleotides, the CDR3 is TGTGCCAGCAGCTTATTCGGAGGCTACACCTTC. It translates to CASSLFGGYTF. This chain links TRBV7-9 with TRBJ1-2; D remains unclear. From germline, CDR1 is SEHNR and CDR2 FQNEAQ (reference sequence). V lost 2 bases and J lost 8, with 6 bases in between. The CDR3 covers 11 residues. The whole variable domain, remainder taken from reference TRBV7-9 and TRBJ1-2, is DTGVSQNPRHKITKRGQNVTFRCDPISEHNRLYWYRQTLGQGPEFLTYFQNEAQLEKSRLLSDRFSAERPKGSFSTLEIQRTEQGDSAMYLCASSLFGGYTFGSGTRLTVV.

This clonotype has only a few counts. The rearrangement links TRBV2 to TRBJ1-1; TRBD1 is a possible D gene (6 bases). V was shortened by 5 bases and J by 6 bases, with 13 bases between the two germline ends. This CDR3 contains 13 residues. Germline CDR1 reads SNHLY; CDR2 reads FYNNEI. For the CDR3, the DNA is TGTGCCAGCAGTTTTGTAGGGGGTGCTGAAGCTTTCTTT. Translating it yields CASSFVGGAEAFF. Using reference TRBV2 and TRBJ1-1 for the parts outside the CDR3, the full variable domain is EPEVTQTPSHQVTQMGQEVILRCVPISNHLYFYWYRQILGQKVEFLVSFYNNEISEKSEIFDDQFSVERPDGSNFTLKIRSTKLEDSAMYFCASSFVGGAEAFFGQGTRLTVV.

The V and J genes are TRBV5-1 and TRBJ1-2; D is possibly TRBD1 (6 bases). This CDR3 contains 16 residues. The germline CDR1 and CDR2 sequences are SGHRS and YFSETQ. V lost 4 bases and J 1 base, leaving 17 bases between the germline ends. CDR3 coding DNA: TGCGCCAGCAGCCCCACAGGGAGTTTGGTTAACTATGGCTACACCTTC. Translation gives CASSPTGSLVNYGYTF.

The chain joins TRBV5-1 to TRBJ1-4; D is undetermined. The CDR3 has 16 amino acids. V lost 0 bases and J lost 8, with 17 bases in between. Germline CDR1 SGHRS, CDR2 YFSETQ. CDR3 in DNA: TGCGCCAGCAGCTTGGGGGCTAACCGGGGTTACGAAAAACTGTTTTTT. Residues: CASSLGANRGYEKLFF.